The 25 T cell receptor beta chains below come from one sample, sequenced in a study of blood T cell repertoires in COVID-19. Here immunoSEQ multiplex PCR was the method, and the copy in TCRdb shows in-frame clones only, minus some. The table includes approximately 65,000 clones, 88% detected once. Sequencing was carried out using peripheral blood. The receptors originated from a human donor in a cohort sampled during active COVID-19.

This clone was seen a few times. The chain recombines TRBV4-2 with TRBJ2-1; 8 bases agree with TRBD2. V shed 1 base and J 3 bases; nucleotides not matched to a gene: 5. The CDR3 extends over 16 amino acids. The germline V gene encodes CDR1 LGHNA and CDR2 YNFKEQ. The CDR3 DNA sequence: TGTGCCAGCAGCCAAGGGGTTAGCGGGGACTACAATGAGCAGTTCTTC. It yields the protein CASSQGVSGDYNEQFF.

For the CDR3, the DNA is TGTGCCAGCAGCTTGACCGGGACAGTCTCCTACGAGCAGTACTTC. It is translated as CASSLTGTVSYEQYF. The chain recombines TRBV7-8 with TRBJ2-7; 7 positions match TRBD1. Germline trimming cut 3 bases from V and 0 bases from J; bases unmatched to any gene: 5. The CDR3 length is 15 residues. Germline lookup yields CDR1 SGHVS and CDR2 FQNEAQ.

This chain connects TRBV2 to TRBJ1-6, with no clear D. Looked up from germline, CDR1 is SNHLY and CDR2 is FYNNEI. The ends were cut back, 2 bases at V and 7 bases at J, with 9 bases in the middle. This CDR3 has 14 residues. The CDR3 nucleotides read TGTGCCAGCAGTGAAAGGGAGGGAAATTCACCCCTCCACTTT. It yields the protein CASSEREGNSPLHF.

The V gene is TRBV28, the J gene TRBJ2-5; 9 bases match TRBD2. Germline values: CDR1 MDHEN, CDR2 SYDVKM. V gave up 2 bases and J gave up 6 bases; unmatched junction bases: 10. CDR3 length: 16 amino acids. This CDR3 is CASSLPGTSLGKTQYF. Here the CDR3 DNA reads TGTGCCAGCAGTTTACCCGGGACTAGCCTAGGGAAGACCCAGTACTTC.

This sequence joins TRBV7-9 and TRBJ2-3; 15 bases are a match to TRBD2. Trimming at V came to 5 bases and at J to 5 bases, leaving 8 bases not matched to a gene. The germline V gene has CDR1 SEHNR and CDR2 FQNEAQ (reference sequence). The CDR3 extends over 17 amino acids. CDR3 DNA sequence: TGTGCCAGCAGCCAAGGGACTAGCGGGAGGTTAATAGATACGCAGTATTTT. Its translation: CASSQGTSGRLIDTQYF.

This sequence joins TRBV12-3 or TRBV12-4 and TRBJ2-5, with 10 bases lining up with TRBD1. The CDR3 consists of 13 residues. V trimming: 6 bases; J trimming: 4 bases; junction bases outside the gene matches: 2. The CDR3 DNA reads as TGTGCCAGCAGGCGACAGGGGGCAGAGACCCAGTACTTC. The encoded protein is CASRRQGAETQYF.

The CDR3 nucleotides are TGCGCCAGCAGCCCGCGGGACAGGGACACTGAAGCTTTCTTT. Protein: CASSPRDRDTEAFF. V gene TRBV5-1 combines with J gene TRBJ1-1; 9 positions agree with TRBD1. Germline lookup yields CDR1 SGHRS and CDR2 YFSETQ. The length of the CDR3 is 14 residues. The V segment lost 4 bases and the J segment 3 bases; nucleotides outside the gene matches: 4.

This rearrangement joins TRBV28 to TRBJ2-1; 8 nucleotides match TRBD2. The length of the CDR3 is 16 residues. V shed 3 bases, J shed 2 bases, and the junction held 6 bases outside the gene matches. CDR1 is MDHEN and CDR2 is SYDVKM in the germline V gene. The CDR3 is CASSFERELPYNEQFF. In DNA form, the CDR3 reads TGTGCCAGCAGTTTCGAGCGGGAGCTACCCTACAATGAGCAGTTCTTC.

The J gene is TRBJ1-4, the V gene TRBV7-9, with D tentatively TRBD1 (5 bases). Between the trimmed V and J ends, which lost 4 bases and 4 bases, there was a span of 13 bases. The CDR3 length is 15 residues. Germline lookup yields CDR1 SEHNR and CDR2 FQNEAQ (reference sequence). Here the CDR3 reads CASSSLGRDNEKLFF. In DNA, the CDR3 is TGTGCCAGCAGCTCCCTCGGCAGGGATAATGAAAAACTGTTTTTT.

This chain joins TRBV14 and TRBJ2-1; 10 positions match TRBD1. The germline CDR1 and CDR2 sequences are SGHDN and FVKESK. The ends lost 5 bases at V and 6 bases at J; junction bases unmatched: 7. The CDR3 sequence is 15 residues long. The CDR3 DNA follows: TGTGCCAGCAGCTGGGGACAGGGGCGACGCAATGAGCAGTTCTTC. Translated: CASSWGQGRRNEQFF.

This chain links TRBV5-4 with TRBJ2-2; 12 bases align to TRBD2. The CDR3 consists of 19 residues. Germline assignment: CDR1 SGHNT and CDR2 YYREEE (reference sequence). The J segment lost 9 bases and the V segment lost 4 bases, leaving 19 bases of the junction unmatched. DNA of the CDR3: TGTGCCAGCAGCCTCCCTAGACTAGCGGGAGATAACGAACACCGGGAGCTGTTTTTT. Translating gives CASSLPRLAGDNEHRELFF.

The chain is built from TRBV6-2 or TRBV6-3 and TRBJ2-1, with 9 nucleotides matching TRBD1. After removal of 4 bases from V and 5 bases from J, the junction contained 6 bases not matched to a gene. In germline, CDR1 is MNHEY, CDR2 SVGEGT. CDR3 length equals 15 residues. The CDR3 region has the DNA TGTGCCAGCAGTTCCCCGGGACAGGGTCACAATGAGCAGTTCTTC. It is translated as CASSSPGQGHNEQFF.

Note on this clone: The sample has other DNA sequences that encode this CDR3 too. This chain links TRBV6-5 with TRBJ2-3; D not certain. Germline CDR1 is MNHEY and CDR2 is SVGAGI. The V end lost 6 bases, the J end lost 3 bases, and 10 bases lay between the germline ends. CDR3 length: 13 amino acids. CDR3: CASRRDSTDTQYF. CDR3 in DNA: TGTGCCAGCAGACGCGACTCTACAGATACGCAGTATTTT.

The J gene is TRBJ1-2, the V gene TRBV6-5; D possibly corresponds to TRBD1 (5 bases). Germline CDR1 MNHEY, CDR2 SVGAGI. V was trimmed by 0 bases and J by 3 bases, leaving 11 bases between them. This CDR3 comprises 15 residues. This chain's CDR3 is CASSYSRQPYYGYTF. Here the CDR3 DNA reads TGTGCCAGCAGTTACTCCCGACAGCCCTACTATGGCTACACCTTC.

This clone showed up just a few times. This chain links TRBV7-2 with TRBJ2-2; no clear D. The V end was cut by 2 bases, the J end by 1 base, with 8 bases between. CDR3 length: 15 amino acids. CDR1 is SGHTA, CDR2 FQGNSA, per germline. The CDR3 DNA reads as TGTGCCAGCAGCTTATCCCCCCTGAACACCGGGGAGCTGTTTTTT. This sequence encodes CASSLSPLNTGELFF.

The chain employs TRBV5-1 and TRBJ1-1; possible D gene TRBD1, 5 bases. CDR3 size: 15 residues. Trimming pared 3 bases from V and 5 bases from J, leaving 17 bases between. CDR1 SGHRS and CDR2 YFSETQ come from the germline V gene. Here the CDR3 reads CASSSRQTPGTEAFF. The CDR3 DNA reads TGCGCCAGCAGCTCCCGACAGACCCCTGGGACTGAAGCTTTCTTT.

This clone was counted once. The chain links TRBV18 to TRBJ1-1; 9 nucleotides line up with TRBD1. The V gene end was trimmed by 3 bases and the J gene end by 0 bases; junction bases not matched to a gene: 2. The length of the CDR3 is 15 residues. Per germline, CDR1 KGHSH and CDR2 LQKENI. The CDR3 DNA follows: TGTGCCAGCTCACCCCGACAGGGGGTGAACACTGAAGCTTTCTTT. This translates into CASSPRQGVNTEAFF.

V usage is TRBV7-2 and J usage is TRBJ2-7; a weak D match, TRBD2 (6 bases). The CDR3 length is 14 residues. V shed 5 bases and J shed 1 base, with 12 bases lying between them. Germline V gives CDR1 SGHTA, CDR2 FQGNSA. The CDR3 DNA sequence: TGTGCCAGCAGCACTCGCGGGACTTCCTACGAGCAGTACTTC. It yields the protein CASSTRGTSYEQYF. Looking up the rest from reference TRBV7-2 and TRBJ2-7 gives the full variable domain: GAGVSQSPSNKVTEKGKDVELRCDPISGHTALYWYRQSLGQGLEFLIYFQGNSAPDKSGLPSDRFSAERTGGSVSTLTIQRTQQEDSAVYLCASSTRGTSYEQYFGPGTRLTVT.

The chain couples TRBV2 to TRBJ2-5, with D possibly being TRBD2 (6 bases). Germline values: CDR1 SNHLY, CDR2 FYNNEI. V was cut by 4 bases and J by 10 bases, with 16 bases left in between. The CDR3 runs to 13 residues. CDR3 sequence reads: CASSAWDLANQYF. The CDR3 DNA reads as TGTGCCAGCAGTGCTTGGGACTTGGCAAACCAGTACTTC.

The chain carries TRBV5-4 and TRBJ2-1; 10 bases agree with TRBD2. Germline CDR1 reads SGHNT; CDR2 reads YYREEE (reference sequence). CDR3 length: 16 amino acids. Trimming took 4 bases from V and 0 from J; bases not matched to a gene: 4. The CDR3 spells CASSPTSGASYNEQFF. CDR3 nucleotides: TGTGCCAGCAGCCCCACTAGCGGGGCCTCCTACAATGAGCAGTTCTTC.

This clone was detected once. V is TRBV19 and J is TRBJ1-1; tentatively, D is TRBD1 (5 bases). Germline V lookup: CDR1 LNHDA, CDR2 SQIVND (reference sequence). The V and J ends lost 5 bases and 1 base respectively, with 11 bases between them. The CDR3 is 14 residues long. CDR3 residues: CASSLHTGNTEAFF. The CDR3 nucleotides read TGTGCCAGTAGTCTCCACACAGGGAACACTGAAGCTTTCTTT. Based on the CDR3 plus reference TRBV19 and TRBJ1-1, the full variable domain is DGGITQSPKYLFRKEGQNVTLSCEQNLNHDAMYWYRQDPGQGLRLIYYSQIVNDFQKGDIAEGYSVSREKKESFPLTVTSAQKNPTAFYLCASSLHTGNTEAFFGQGTRLTVV.

A remark on this clone: The junction and the germline gene differ at one end; a read error may be behind it. The rearrangement links TRBV11-2 to TRBJ2-3; TRBD2 matches 11 bases. The CDR3 sequence is 17 residues long. CDR1 and CDR2 (germline): SGHAT, FQNNGV. The CDR3: CASSVSGLAEGTDTQYF. The CDR3, as DNA: TGTGCCAGCAGCGTGTCGGGACTAGCGGAAGGCACGGATACGCAGTATTTT.

The chain combines TRBV2 with TRBJ2-7, with 11 bases that match TRBD1. The CDR3 is made up of 17 amino acids. V trimming: 0 bases; J trimming: 0 bases; junction bases outside the gene matches: 4. CDR1 and CDR2 (germline): SNHLY, FYNNEI. DNA of the CDR3: TGTGCCAGCAGTGAAGCCCCGGGACAGGGGGACTCCTACGAGCAGTACTTC. It specifies CASSEAPGQGDSYEQYF.

This rearrangement joins TRBV7-9 to TRBJ1-2, with a weak D call TRBD1 (5 bases). CDR1 is SEHNR, CDR2 FQNEAQ, per germline (reference sequence). The CDR3 loop spans 15 amino acids. V was cut by 4 bases and J by 2 bases, with 14 bases left in between. The CDR3 reads CASSSAGTRNYGYTF. For the CDR3, the DNA is TGTGCCAGCAGCTCCGCCGGGACTCGCAACTATGGCTACACCTTC.

This clone has a handful of counts. The rearrangement joins TRBV7-2 to TRBJ1-6, with D unclear. With 0 bases removed from V and 7 bases from J, the gap between germline ends came to 10 bases. Germline V gives CDR1 SGHTA, CDR2 FQGNSA. The CDR3 has 15 amino acids. The chain's CDR3 is CASSLARRSNSPLHF. The DNA for the CDR3 is TGTGCCAGCAGCTTAGCCAGGCGCTCCAATTCACCCCTCCACTTT.